This T cell receptor beta chain was identified in a study of CD8 T cells in Susac syndrome (dated by TCRdb to about 2019). Regarding the research as a whole: Among the sequenced Susac syndrome patients, more than five had clinically active disease and under ten were in clinical remission. At the time of blood withdrawal, Susac syndrome patients were either therapy-naive, taking corticosteroids (with some also receiving IVIg), or on IVIg alone. The study used repertoire sequencing to test whether antigen drove CD8+ T cell activation and differentiation in Susac syndrome. The study compared CD8+ T cell repertoire clonality among approximately twelve healthy donors, roughly 14 Susac syndrome patients and around 16 multiple sclerosis patients.

Spanning cysteine to phenylalanine, the CDR3 consists of 15 amino acids. Only the CDR3 DNA stays, 45 bases, in frame from base 1. V gives up 4 bases and J gives up 0 bases, and the segment between their germline ends measures 10 bases. From a lookup of the germline V gene, CDR1 and CDR2 are SNHLY and FYNNEI. Results and caveats for the whole study, not just this receptor: The study acknowledged that relatively few individuals were included in the TCR sequencing and HLA analysis. Approximately 15 Susac-specific public clones were identified in the total CD8+ repertoire, and four to six Susac-specific public clones were identified in the CD8+ TEMRA repertoire. Susac syndrome CD8+ repertoires showed clonal expansion, highest in CD8+ TEMRA cells and greater in clinically active than remitting patients.

As to this clonotype: Which antigen it targets is not known. No per-base quality is available; no much larger clone lies one base away.

RNA was extracted using the RNeasy kit, and roughly 0.5 to 1 ug of the RNA was reverse transcribed with random hexamers. The immunoSEQ multiplex PCR assay, covering 54 Vbeta and 13 Jbeta segments, was used to amplify TCR beta CDR3 regions. PCR amplification bias was corrected by using a synthetic template baseline for primer optimization and computational correction. The source study handled its data this way. Only productive sequences were kept, with reads annotated to V, D and J genes according to IMGT and analyzed in immunoSEQ Analyzer. Clonality was computed as one minus Shannon entropy normalized by log2 of the number of productive unique sequences. For each patient and control, public and private clones were evaluated among the 100 most prevalent clones. Susac-specific clones were defined as absent from healthy and MS cohorts, 1052 published viral clones and other ImmuneACCESS disease sequences. Using fastp at Q25 and MiXCR, TCRdb reprocessed the public reads and kept productive beta chains. Here each entry gathers all rows of one CDR3 protein and keeps the most common genes and DNA. The V and J calls reflect TCRdb's pipeline rather than the authors' work. In all, the sample holds approximately 54,000 distinct CDR3 sequences, and approximately 95% of those were seen once. The leading ten clones occupy approximately 0.8% of the sample.

High-throughput TCR beta sequencing profiled peripheral blood CD8+ and CD4+ T cells from healthy donors, Susac syndrome patients and multiple sclerosis patients. Susac syndrome patients met recently defined diagnostic criteria for definite or probable disease. Bulk CD8+ and CD4+ T cells were purified by magnetic negative isolation, whereas CD8+ TEMRA cells were enriched by FACS. Blood was drawn into EDTA tubes, processed within 24 hours, and PBMCs were isolated by density gradient centrifugation. PBMCs destined for TCR sequencing were cryopreserved in liquid nitrogen and later thawed in a 37 °C water bath. The sorted or isolated CD4+, CD8+ and CD8+ TEMRA cells had a purity of 90% or higher.

The V and J genes are TRBV2 and TRBJ1-5; the D gene remains uncertain. The sequencing input was CD8+ T cells from PBMCs. The source is a human donor with Susac syndrome. The CDR3 loop reads CASSGWEDSNQPQHF. The nucleotide sequence reads TGTGCCAGCAGTGGCTGGGAAGATAGCAATCAGCCCCAGCATTTT.